Presented here are 17 T cell receptor beta chains from one specimen sequenced in a study of blood T cells in healthy people across ages. Combining a sample-barcoded 5' primer with a J-beta primer mix, a second PCR ran for roughly 7 to 12 cycles. TCRdb fed the 5' RACE reads into MiXCR, producing one record per CDR3 protein. The sample has around 1.5 million distinct CDR3 sequences; approximately 60% are singletons. The sequenced material came from blood. The receptor set was obtained from a man aged 18 to 30 in good health.

The rearrangement joins TRBV5-5 to TRBJ2-5, with 7 bases matching TRBD1. This CDR3 region has 15 residues. With V trimmed by 2 bases and J by 2 bases, 6 bases remained unmatched. Germline lookup yields CDR1 SGHKS and CDR2 YYEKEE (reference sequence). CDR3 residues: CASSFLTGPQETQYF. DNA of the CDR3: TGTGCCAGCAGCTTCCTGACAGGGCCACAAGAGACCCAGTACTTC.

The V and J genes are TRBV4-3 and TRBJ1-1; D is unclear. The V end was cut by 1 base, the J end by 4 bases, with 10 bases between. Germline CDR1 and CDR2: LGHNA and YSLEER. The CDR3 extends over 14 amino acids. CDR3 protein: CASSQAQYLTEAFF. The CDR3 coding sequence is TGCGCCAGCAGCCAAGCACAGTACCTCACTGAAGCTTTCTTT.

In the case of this clonotype: One end of the junction varies from germline; a read error may be responsible. The chain has TRBV5-6 and TRBJ2-7; TRBD2 aligns across 8 bases. The CDR3 is 14 residues long. Germline CDR1 and CDR2: SGHDT and YYEEEE. DNA of the CDR3: TGTGCCAGCAGCGAGGGACTAGTCTCCTACGTGCAGTACTTC. This encodes CASSEGLVSYVQYF.

This clonotype was seen just once. V usage is TRBV20-1 and J usage is TRBJ1-2; unclear D gene. V lost 3 bases to trimming and J lost 0 bases, with 23 bases between them. Germline-derived CDR1 and CDR2 are DFQATT and SNEGSKA (reference sequence). The CDR3 is made up of 18 amino acids. This chain's CDR3 is CSASFFLTTGPANYGYTF. CDR3 DNA sequence: TGCAGTGCTAGTTTTTTCCTTACAACGGGCCCAGCTAACTATGGCTACACCTTC.

The chain combines TRBV5-1 with TRBJ1-1; maybe TRBD1 (5 bases). Deletions cut 0 bases from V and 1 base from J, with 13 bases between. Germline V gives CDR1 SGHRS, CDR2 YFSETQ. The CDR3 runs 16 residues. CDR3 loop: CASSLAAGGENTEAFF. The CDR3 nucleotides read TGCGCCAGCAGCTTGGCCGCGGGGGGAGAGAACACTGAAGCTTTCTTT. Looking up the rest from reference TRBV5-1 and TRBJ1-1 gives the full variable domain: KAGVTQTPRYLIKTRGQQVTLSCSPISGHRSVSWYQQTPGQGLQFLFEYFSETQRNKGNFPGRFSGRQFSNSRSEMNVSTLELGDSALYLCASSLAAGGENTEAFFGQGTRLTVV.

The chain combines TRBV15 with TRBJ1-2; D unresolved. The CDR3 is 14 amino acids. Trimming left V 0 bases short and J 7 bases short, with 12 bases between. Germline V gene sequence: CDR1 LNHNV, CDR2 YYDKDF (reference sequence). The CDR3 spells CATSRDRGPGGYTF. DNA for the CDR3: TGTGCCACCAGCAGAGATCGGGGTCCGGGTGGCTACACCTTC.

This clonotype was recorded a few times. The chain joins TRBV10-3 to TRBJ2-5, with 12 nucleotides matching TRBD2. This CDR3 contains 15 residues. Germline V gene data show CDR1 as ENHRY and CDR2 as SYGVKD. V lost 5 bases and J lost 5; bases outside the gene matches: 6. The DNA of the CDR3 is TGTGCCATCAGTTCTAGCGGGAGGGCCCTGGAGACCCAGTACTTC. It is translated as CAISSSGRALETQYF.

The chain joins TRBV12-3 or TRBV12-4 to TRBJ2-4; no definite D call. The CDR3 has 13 amino acids. V was shortened by 5 bases and J by 5 bases, with 10 bases between the two germline ends. The CDR3 DNA follows: TGTGCCAGCAGTAATAACTTTCAAAACATTCAGTACTTC. Amino acid sequence: CASSNNFQNIQYF.

This rearrangement joins TRBV7-2 to TRBJ2-3, with 14 nucleotides matching TRBD2. The trim removed 5 bases at V and 3 bases at J, leaving 7 bases unmatched. The CDR3 runs 17 residues. CDR1 and CDR2 from the germline V gene are SGHTA and FQGNSA. CDR3 protein: CASSLQTSGGATDTQYF. Written as DNA, the CDR3 is TGTGCCAGCAGCCTCCAGACTAGCGGGGGGGCAACAGATACGCAGTATTTT.

J is TRBJ1-5 and V is TRBV4-1; possible D gene TRBD1, 6 bases. Trimming took 0 bases from V and 4 from J, leaving 13 bases between them. Germline CDR1 is MGHRA and CDR2 is YSYEKL. The length of the CDR3 is 16 residues. The CDR3 nucleotides are TGCGCCAGCAGCCAAGAAACAGGGCTCCCGAATCAGCCCCAGCATTTT. Protein: CASSQETGLPNQPQHF.

V and J are TRBV6-5 and TRBJ2-3; D is unresolved. With 0 bases removed from V and 0 bases from J, the gap between germline ends came to 7 bases. Germline V gene sequence: CDR1 MNHEY, CDR2 SVGAGI. The CDR3 has 15 residues. The CDR3 spells CASSYSTLSTDTQYF. As DNA, the CDR3 is TGTGCCAGCAGTTACTCGACCCTTAGCACAGATACGCAGTATTTT.

This clonotype came up once. The chain links TRBV12-3 or TRBV12-4 to TRBJ1-5, with TRBD1 as a possible D gene (6 bases). V was clipped by 6 bases and J by 0 bases, with 12 bases between them. The CDR3 consists of 15 residues. The CDR3 protein is CASSQRTASNQPQHF. CDR3 coding DNA: TGTGCCAGCAGCCAGCGGACAGCTAGCAATCAGCCCCAGCATTTT.

The rearrangement uses TRBV12-3 or TRBV12-4 and TRBJ2-5; D ambiguous. The CDR3 sequence is 13 residues long. The ends were cut back, 5 bases at V and 1 base at J, with 8 bases in the middle. The CDR3 here is CASSQDGQETQYF. The DNA for the CDR3 is TGTGCCAGCAGTCAGGACGGCCAAGAGACCCAGTACTTC.

This clonotype was observed a handful of times. The J gene is TRBJ2-4, the V gene TRBV4-1, with 7 bases that match TRBD2. The CDR3 spans 14 residues. Germline CDR1 MGHRA, CDR2 YSYEKL. Trimming took 3 bases from V and 3 from J; bases not matched to a gene: 2. CDR3 protein: CASSQSGGKNIQYF. The CDR3 bases are TGCGCCAGCAGCCAGTCGGGAGGCAAAAACATTCAGTACTTC.

This chain links TRBV6-2 or TRBV6-3 with TRBJ1-5; maybe TRBD1 (5 bases). Trimming pared 6 bases from V and 7 bases from J, leaving 22 bases between. The CDR3 contains 16 residues. The V gene's germline CDR1 is MNHEY and CDR2 SVGEGT. CDR3 in amino acids: CASRDLRQGGFQPQHF. For the CDR3, the DNA is TGTGCCAGCAGAGATCTAAGGCAGGGAGGCTTCCAGCCCCAGCATTTT.

This clonotype was observed a handful of times. The gene calls are TRBV7-9 and TRBJ2-1; 9 bases map to TRBD1. V lost 5 bases and J lost 3; bases outside the gene matches: 8. The CDR3 length is 16 residues. CDR1 and CDR2 from the germline V gene are SEHNR and FQNEAQ (reference sequence). The CDR3 DNA follows: TGTGCCAGCAGCCCCGGGACAGGGCAACACTACAATGAGCAGTTCTTC. Its protein product is CASSPGTGQHYNEQFF. Variable domain in full (rest from reference TRBV7-9 and TRBJ2-1): DTGVSQNPRHKITKRGQNVTFRCDPISEHNRLYWYRQTLGQGPEFLTYFQNEAQLEKSRLLSDRFSAERPKGSFSTLEIQRTEQGDSAMYLCASSPGTGQHYNEQFFGPGTRLTVL.

This chain joins TRBV5-1 and TRBJ2-5; 9 bases match TRBD1. V lost 1 base to trimming and J lost 9 bases; unmatched junction nucleotides: 10. Looked up from germline, CDR1 is SGHRS and CDR2 is YFSETQ. The CDR3 has 15 amino acids. The CDR3 bases are TGCGCCAGCAGCTTGACCGAGACAGGGGGGGCGGCCCAGTACTTC. The encoded protein is CASSLTETGGAAQYF.